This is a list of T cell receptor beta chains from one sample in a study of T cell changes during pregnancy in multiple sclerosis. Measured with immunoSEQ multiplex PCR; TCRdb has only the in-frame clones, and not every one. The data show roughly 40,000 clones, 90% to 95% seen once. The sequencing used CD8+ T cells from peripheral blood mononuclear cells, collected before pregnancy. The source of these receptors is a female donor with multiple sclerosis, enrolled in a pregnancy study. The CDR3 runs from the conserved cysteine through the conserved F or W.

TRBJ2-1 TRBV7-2 CASSITSGRNNEQFF
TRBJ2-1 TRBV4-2 CASSQGVTSGSSYNEQFF
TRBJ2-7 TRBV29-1 CSVETRYEQYF
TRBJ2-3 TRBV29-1 CSALTGTGYTQYF
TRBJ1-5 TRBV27 CASSSQQGGSQPQHF
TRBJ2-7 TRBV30 CAWTAGTSGIAGHEQYF
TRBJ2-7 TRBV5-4 CASSSGYSSYEQYF
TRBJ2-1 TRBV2 CASSETTGVYNEQFF
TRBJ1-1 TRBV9 CASSVVEGQATVTEAFF
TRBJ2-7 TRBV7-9 CASSPGQGGEQYF
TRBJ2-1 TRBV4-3 CASSQGTGAYNEQFF
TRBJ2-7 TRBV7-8 CASSLEAGTAYEQYF
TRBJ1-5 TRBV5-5 CASSLVLQLNQPQHF
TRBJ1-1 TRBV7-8 CASSLLGTVNTEAFF
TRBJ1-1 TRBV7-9 CASSEGQGAKTEAFF
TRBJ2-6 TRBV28 CASSSLWGVVGANVLTF
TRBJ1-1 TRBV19 CASKLGNTEAFF